This T cell receptor beta chain was identified in a study of CD8+CD57+ T cells in acquired aplastic anemia. Study overall: The DNA of sorted CD4+ and CD8+ cells averaged roughly 3.2 ug. Study-wide points: Patients showed no significant difference from controls in CD8+ Simpson's diversity. Found in both controls and patients were around 29 CD8+ CDR3 sequences.

The CDR3 contains 13 residues. Losses at the gene ends were 8 bases for V and 3 bases for J; bases not matched to a gene: 7. The V gene's germline CDR1 is GTSNPN and CDR2 SVGIG (reference sequence). This clonotype was seen repeatedly, ten times or more. Its specificity is not known. TCR beta VDJ combinations and CDR3 sequences were profiled from genomic DNA. TCRdb fed the reads into MiXCR, producing one record per CDR3 protein. Here the sample spans around 180,000 distinct CDR3 sequences, 60% to 70% being singletons. Material for sequencing was sorted CD4+, CD8+, or CD8+CD57+ T cells (not recorded which) from PBMCs. The origin of this receptor is a human donor in good health. The rearrangement joins TRBV30 to TRBJ2-3; 8 positions match TRBD2. The CDR3 coding sequence is TGTGCCGTTAAGCGGGAGCGGACAGATACGCAGTATTTT. Translating it yields CAVKRERTDTQYF.